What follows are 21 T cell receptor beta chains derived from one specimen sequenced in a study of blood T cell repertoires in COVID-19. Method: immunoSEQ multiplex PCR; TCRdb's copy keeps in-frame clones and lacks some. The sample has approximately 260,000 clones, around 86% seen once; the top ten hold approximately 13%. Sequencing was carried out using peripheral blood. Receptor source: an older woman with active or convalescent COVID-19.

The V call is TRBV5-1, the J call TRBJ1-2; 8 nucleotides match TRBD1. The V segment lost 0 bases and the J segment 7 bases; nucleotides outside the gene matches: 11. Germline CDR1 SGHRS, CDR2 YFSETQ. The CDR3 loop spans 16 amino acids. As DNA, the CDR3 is TGCGCCAGCAGCTTGGTGGAGACAGGGGCATTGGGTGGCTACACCTTC. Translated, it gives CASSLVETGALGGYTF. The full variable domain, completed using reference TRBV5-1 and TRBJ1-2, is KAGVTQTPRYLIKTRGQQVTLSCSPISGHRSVSWYQQTPGQGLQFLFEYFSETQRNKGNFPGRFSGRQFSNSRSEMNVSTLELGDSALYLCASSLVETGALGGYTFGSGTRLTVV.

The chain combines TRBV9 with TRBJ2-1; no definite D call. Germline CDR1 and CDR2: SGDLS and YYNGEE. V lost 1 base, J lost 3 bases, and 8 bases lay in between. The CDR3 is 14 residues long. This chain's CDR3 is CASSVFTDYNEQFF. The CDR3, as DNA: TGTGCCAGCAGCGTATTTACAGACTACAATGAGCAGTTCTTC.

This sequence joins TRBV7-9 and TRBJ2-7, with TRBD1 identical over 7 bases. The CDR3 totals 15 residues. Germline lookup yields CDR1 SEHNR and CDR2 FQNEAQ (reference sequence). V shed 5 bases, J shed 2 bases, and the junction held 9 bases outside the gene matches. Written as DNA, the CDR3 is TGTGCCAGCAGCCCGAACAGGGGATCCACCTACGAGCAGTACTTC. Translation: CASSPNRGSTYEQYF.

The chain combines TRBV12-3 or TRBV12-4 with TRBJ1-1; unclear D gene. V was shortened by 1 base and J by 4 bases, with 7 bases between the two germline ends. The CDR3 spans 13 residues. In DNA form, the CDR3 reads TGTGCCAGCAGTTTAGTGGGCAGCACTGAAGCTTTCTTT. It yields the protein CASSLVGSTEAFF.

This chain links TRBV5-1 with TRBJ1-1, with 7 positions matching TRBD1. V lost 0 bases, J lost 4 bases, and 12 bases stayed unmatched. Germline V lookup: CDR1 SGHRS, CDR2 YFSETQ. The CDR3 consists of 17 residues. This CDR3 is CASSLVTGSDRSTEAFF. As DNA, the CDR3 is TGCGCCAGCAGCTTGGTGACAGGGAGTGATCGGAGCACTGAAGCTTTCTTT.

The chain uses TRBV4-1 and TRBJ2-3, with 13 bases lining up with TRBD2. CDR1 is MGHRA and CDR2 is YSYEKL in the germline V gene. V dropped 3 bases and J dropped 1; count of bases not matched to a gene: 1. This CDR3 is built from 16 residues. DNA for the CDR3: TGCGCCAGCAGCCAGACTAGCGGGGGGCGCACAGATACGCAGTATTTT. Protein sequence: CASSQTSGGRTDTQYF.

In nucleotides, the CDR3 is TGCGCCAGCAGCTTGGGGACAGCTGGCACTGAAGCTTTCTTT. This encodes CASSLGTAGTEAFF. This chain connects TRBV5-1 to TRBJ1-1, with TRBD1 as a possible D gene (6 bases). Trimming pared 0 bases from V and 4 bases from J, leaving 10 bases between. The V gene's germline CDR1 is SGHRS and CDR2 YFSETQ. The CDR3 sequence is 14 residues long.

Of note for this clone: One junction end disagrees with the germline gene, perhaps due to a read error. CDR3 sequence: CASRQRGRRVGGTTIYF. Here the CDR3 DNA reads TGTGCCAGTAGACAAAGAGGGAGACGGGTTGGCGGAACCACCATATATTTT. This rearrangement joins TRBV19 to TRBJ1-3; D gene unclear. CDR1 LNHDA and CDR2 SQIVND come from the germline V gene (reference sequence). The CDR3 consists of 17 residues.

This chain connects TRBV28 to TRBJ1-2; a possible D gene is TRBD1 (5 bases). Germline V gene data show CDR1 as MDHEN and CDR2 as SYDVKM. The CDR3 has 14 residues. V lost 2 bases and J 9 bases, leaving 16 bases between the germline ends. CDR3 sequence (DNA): TGTGCCAGCAGTTTAACACGGCGACAGACCAGCTACACCTTC. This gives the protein CASSLTRRQTSYTF.

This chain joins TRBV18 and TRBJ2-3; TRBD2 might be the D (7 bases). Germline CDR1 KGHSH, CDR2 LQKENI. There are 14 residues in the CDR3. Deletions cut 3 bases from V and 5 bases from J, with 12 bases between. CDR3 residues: CASSPGGLGDTQYF. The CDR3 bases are TGTGCCAGCTCACCCGGGGGGCTCGGAGATACGCAGTATTTT.

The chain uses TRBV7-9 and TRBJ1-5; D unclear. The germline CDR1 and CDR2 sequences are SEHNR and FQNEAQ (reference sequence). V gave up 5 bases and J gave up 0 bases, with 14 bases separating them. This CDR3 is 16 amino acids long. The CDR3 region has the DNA TGTGCCAGCAGCCAAAACGACGGGGATAGCAATCAGCCCCAGCATTTT. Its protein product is CASSQNDGDSNQPQHF.

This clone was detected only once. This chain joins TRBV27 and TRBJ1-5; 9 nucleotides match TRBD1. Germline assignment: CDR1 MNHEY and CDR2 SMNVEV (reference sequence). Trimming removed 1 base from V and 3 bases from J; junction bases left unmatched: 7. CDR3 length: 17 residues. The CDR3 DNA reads TGTGCCAGCAGTTTATTTGGGACAGGGATAAACAATCAGCCCCAGCATTTT. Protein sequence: CASSLFGTGINNQPQHF.

Here the CDR3 reads CAISEIAYNEQFF. The CDR3 DNA reads as TGTGCCATCAGTGAGATAGCGTACAATGAGCAGTTCTTC. This chain joins TRBV10-3 and TRBJ2-1, with D tentatively TRBD2 (5 bases). The V gene lost 2 bases and the J gene lost 4 bases, with 6 bases spanning the gap. This CDR3 is built from 13 residues. The germline V gene encodes CDR1 ENHRY and CDR2 SYGVKD.

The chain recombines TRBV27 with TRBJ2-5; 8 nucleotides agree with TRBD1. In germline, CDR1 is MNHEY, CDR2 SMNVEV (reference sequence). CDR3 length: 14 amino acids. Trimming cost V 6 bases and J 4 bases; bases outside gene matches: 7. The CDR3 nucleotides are TGTGCCAGCAGCCTGACAGGGGATGTAGAGACCCAGTACTTC. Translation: CASSLTGDVETQYF.

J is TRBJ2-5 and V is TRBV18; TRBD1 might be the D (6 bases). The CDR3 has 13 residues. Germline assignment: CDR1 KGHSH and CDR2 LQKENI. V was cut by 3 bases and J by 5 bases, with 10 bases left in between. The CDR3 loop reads CASSPLQGETQYF. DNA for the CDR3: TGTGCCAGCTCACCGCTCCAGGGGGAGACCCAGTACTTC.

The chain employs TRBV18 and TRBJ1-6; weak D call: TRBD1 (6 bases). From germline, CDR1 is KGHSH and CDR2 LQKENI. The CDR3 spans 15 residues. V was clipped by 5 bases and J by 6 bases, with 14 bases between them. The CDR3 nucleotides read TGTGCCAGCTCAGTAGGGGACACACTTAATTCACCCCTCCACTTT. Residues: CASSVGDTLNSPLHF.

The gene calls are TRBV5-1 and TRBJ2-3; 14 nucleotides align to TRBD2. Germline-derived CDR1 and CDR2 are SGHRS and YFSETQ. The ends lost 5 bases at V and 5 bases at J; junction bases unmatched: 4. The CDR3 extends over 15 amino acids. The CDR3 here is CASRTGTSGGDTQYF. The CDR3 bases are TGCGCCAGCAGGACCGGGACTAGCGGGGGAGATACGCAGTATTTT.

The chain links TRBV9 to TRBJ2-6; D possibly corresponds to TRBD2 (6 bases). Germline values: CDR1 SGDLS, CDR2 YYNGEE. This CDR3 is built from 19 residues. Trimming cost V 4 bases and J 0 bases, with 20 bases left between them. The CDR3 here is CASSPRGRIDRSGANVLTF. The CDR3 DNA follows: TGTGCCAGCAGCCCCCGGGGGAGGATTGACCGCTCTGGGGCCAACGTCCTGACTTTC.

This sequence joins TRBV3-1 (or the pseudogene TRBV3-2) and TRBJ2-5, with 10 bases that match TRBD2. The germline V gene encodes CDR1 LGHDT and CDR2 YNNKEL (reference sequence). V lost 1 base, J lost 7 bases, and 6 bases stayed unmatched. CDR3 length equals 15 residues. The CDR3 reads CASSQVGSGGRTQYF. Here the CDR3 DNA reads TGTGCCAGCAGCCAAGTAGGTAGCGGGGGGCGGACCCAGTACTTC.

CDR3 bases: TGTGCCAGCAGCCCCGGGGTAGGGGGCAACACTGAAGCTTTCTTT. Translation gives CASSPGVGGNTEAFF. The chain is built from TRBV7-9 and TRBJ1-1; TRBD1 aligns across 7 bases. Germline V CDR1 and CDR2: SEHNR, FQNEAQ (reference sequence). Unmatched junction bases numbered 8, after V lost 5 bases and J lost 2 bases. The CDR3 runs to 15 residues.

CDR3 bases: TGTGCCTCAGCGACAGGGGACTCCTACGAGCAGTACTTC. It is translated as CASATGDSYEQYF. The chain links TRBV10-3 to TRBJ2-7; the match to TRBD1 covers 8 bases. The CDR3 is made up of 13 amino acids. J was trimmed by 0 bases and V by 11 bases; bases with no gene match: 6. CDR1 is ENHRY and CDR2 is SYGVKD in the germline V gene.